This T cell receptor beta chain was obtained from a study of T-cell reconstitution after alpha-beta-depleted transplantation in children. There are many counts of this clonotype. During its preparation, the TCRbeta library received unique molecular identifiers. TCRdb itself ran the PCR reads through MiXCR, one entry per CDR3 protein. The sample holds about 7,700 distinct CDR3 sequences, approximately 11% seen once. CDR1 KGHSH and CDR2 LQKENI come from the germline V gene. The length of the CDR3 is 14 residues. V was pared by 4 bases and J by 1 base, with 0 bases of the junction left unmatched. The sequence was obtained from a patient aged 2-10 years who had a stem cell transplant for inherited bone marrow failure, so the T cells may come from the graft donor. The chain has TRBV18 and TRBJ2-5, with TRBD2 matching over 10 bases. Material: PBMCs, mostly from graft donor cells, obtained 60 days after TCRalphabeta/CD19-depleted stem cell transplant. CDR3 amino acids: CASSRTSGQETQYF. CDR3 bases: TGTGCCAGCTCACGGACTAGCGGCCAAGAGACCCAGTACTTC.